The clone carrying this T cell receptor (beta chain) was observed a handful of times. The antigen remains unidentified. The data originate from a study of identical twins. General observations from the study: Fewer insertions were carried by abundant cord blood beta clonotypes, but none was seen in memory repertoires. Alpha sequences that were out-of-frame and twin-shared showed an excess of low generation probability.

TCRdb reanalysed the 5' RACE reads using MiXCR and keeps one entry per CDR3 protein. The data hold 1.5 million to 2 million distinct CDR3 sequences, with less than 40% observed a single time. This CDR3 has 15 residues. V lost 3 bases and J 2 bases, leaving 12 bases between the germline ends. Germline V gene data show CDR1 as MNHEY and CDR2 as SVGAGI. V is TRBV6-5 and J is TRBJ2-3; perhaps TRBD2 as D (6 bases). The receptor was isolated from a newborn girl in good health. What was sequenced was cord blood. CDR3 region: CASSYSPDYTDTQYF. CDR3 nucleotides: TGTGCCAGCAGTTATTCGCCGGACTACACAGATACGCAGTATTTT.